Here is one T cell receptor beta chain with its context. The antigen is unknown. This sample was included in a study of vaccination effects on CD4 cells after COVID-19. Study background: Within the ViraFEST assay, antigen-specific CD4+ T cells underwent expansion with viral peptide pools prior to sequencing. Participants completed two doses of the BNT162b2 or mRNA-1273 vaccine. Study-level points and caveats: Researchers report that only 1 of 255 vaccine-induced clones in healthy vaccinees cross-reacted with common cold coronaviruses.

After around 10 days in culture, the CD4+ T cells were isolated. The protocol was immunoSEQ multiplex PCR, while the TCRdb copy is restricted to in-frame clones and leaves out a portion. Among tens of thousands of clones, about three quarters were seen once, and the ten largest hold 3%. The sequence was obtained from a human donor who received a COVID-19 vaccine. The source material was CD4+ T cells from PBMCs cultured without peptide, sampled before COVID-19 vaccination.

The CDR3 coding sequence is TGTGCCAGCAGTGAAGAGGGGTTGGGACAGGGGGCAGCTAGGCGGTTGGAGACCCAGTACTTC. It specifies CASSEEGLGQGAARRLETQYF. This chain connects TRBV9 to TRBJ2-5; 12 positions match TRBD1. CDR1 and CDR2 (germline): SGDLS, YYNGEE. The CDR3 runs to 21 residues. V lost 5 bases, J lost 5 bases, and 25 bases stayed unmatched.